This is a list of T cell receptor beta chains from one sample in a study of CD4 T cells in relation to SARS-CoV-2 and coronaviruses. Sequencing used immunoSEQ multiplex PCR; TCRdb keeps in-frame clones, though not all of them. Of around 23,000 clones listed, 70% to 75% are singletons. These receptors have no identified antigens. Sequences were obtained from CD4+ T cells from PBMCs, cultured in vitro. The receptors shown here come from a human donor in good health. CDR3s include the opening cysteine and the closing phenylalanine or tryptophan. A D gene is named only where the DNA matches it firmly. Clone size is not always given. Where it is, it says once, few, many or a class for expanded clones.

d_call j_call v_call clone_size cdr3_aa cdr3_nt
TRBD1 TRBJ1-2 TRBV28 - CASSIAGQGRLSSYGYTF TGTGCCAGTTCAATCGCCGGACAGGGGCGTCTTAGTAGCTATGGCTACACCTTC
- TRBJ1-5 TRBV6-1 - CASSEVPGGNQPQHF TGTGCCAGCAGTGAAGTTCCGGGGGGGAATCAGCCCCAGCATTTT
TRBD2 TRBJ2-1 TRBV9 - CASSDGLAGGLPVEQFF TGTGCCAGCAGCGACGGACTAGCGGGAGGGCTTCCAGTTGAGCAGTTCTTC
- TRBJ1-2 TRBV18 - CASSPDRAYGYTF TGTGCCAGCTCACCGGACAGAGCGTATGGCTACACCTTC
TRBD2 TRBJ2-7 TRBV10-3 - CAISDIGRAGYEQYF TGTGCCATCAGTGACATCGGGAGGGCCGGCTACGAGCAGTACTTC
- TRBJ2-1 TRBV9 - CASSVVVGEPYNEQFF TGTGCCAGCAGCGTAGTTGTGGGAGAGCCCTACAATGAGCAGTTCTTC
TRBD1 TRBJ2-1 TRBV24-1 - CATSDRNRGNSYNEQFF TGTGCCACCAGTGATAGAAACAGGGGGAACTCCTACAATGAGCAGTTCTTC
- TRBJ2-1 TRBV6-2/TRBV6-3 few CASSYNEINEQFF TGTGCCAGCAGTTACAATGAGATCAATGAGCAGTTCTTC
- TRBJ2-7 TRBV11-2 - CASSLIRNYEQYF TGTGCCAGCAGCTTAATCCGGAACTACGAGCAGTACTTC
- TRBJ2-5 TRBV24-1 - CATSDYIGFRETQYF TGTGCCACCAGTGACTACATAGGGTTTCGGGAGACCCAGTACTTC
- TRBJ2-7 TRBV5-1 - CASNQGYEQYF TGCGCCAGCAACCAGGGCTACGAGCAGTACTTC
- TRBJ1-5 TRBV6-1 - CASTANQGLEPQHF TGTGCCAGCACTGCAAATCAGGGGCTCGAGCCCCAGCATTTT
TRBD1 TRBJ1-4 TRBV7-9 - CASSLATGGREKLFF TGTGCCAGCAGCTTAGCGACAGGGGGCAGAGAAAAACTGTTTTTT
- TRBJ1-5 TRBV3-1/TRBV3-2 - CASSQDSQPQHF TGTGCCAGCAGCCAAGACAGTCAGCCCCAGCATTTT
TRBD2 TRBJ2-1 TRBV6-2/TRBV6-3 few CASSKTSEGGDEQFF TGTGCCAGCAGTAAGACTAGCGAGGGTGGCGATGAGCAGTTCTTC
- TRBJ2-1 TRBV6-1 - CASSDTSGVNEQFF TGTGCCAGCAGTGACACATCGGGAGTCAATGAGCAGTTCTTC
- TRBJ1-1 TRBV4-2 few CASSQDQYEAFF TGTGCCAGCAGCCAAGATCAATACGAAGCTTTCTTT
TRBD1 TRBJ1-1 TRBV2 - CASTPGEQGASSTEAFF TGTGCCAGCACCCCCGGTGAACAGGGGGCTTCGAGCACTGAAGCTTTCTTT
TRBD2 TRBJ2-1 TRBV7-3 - CASSLSETGGLFF TGTGCCAGCAGCTTAAGTGAGACGGGAGGGTTGTTCTTC
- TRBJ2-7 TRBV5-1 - CASRISGTVSYEQYF TGCGCCAGCCGAATCTCCGGGACGGTCTCCTACGAGCAGTACTTC
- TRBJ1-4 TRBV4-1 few CASSQFQIEKLFF TGCGCCAGCAGCCAGTTCCAAATTGAAAAACTGTTTTTT
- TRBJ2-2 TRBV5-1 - CASSLFQGNTGELFF TGCGCCAGCAGCTTGTTCCAGGGGAACACCGGGGAGCTGTTTTTT
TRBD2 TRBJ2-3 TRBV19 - CASSIWTSGRDTQYF TGTGCCAGTAGTATCTGGACTAGCGGGAGAGATACGCAGTATTTT
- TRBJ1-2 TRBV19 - CASSKVRAGERSGYTF TGTGCCAGTAGTAAGGTCCGAGCGGGGGAGAGGAGTGGCTACACCTTC
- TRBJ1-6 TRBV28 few CASSFVGSPLHF TGTGCCAGCAGTTTCGTGGGTTCACCCCTCCACTTT
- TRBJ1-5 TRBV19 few CASSLDKGIQPQHF TGTGCCAGTAGTTTGGATAAGGGAATCCAGCCCCAGCATTTT
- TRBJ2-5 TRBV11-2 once CASSRGGVEETQYF TGTGCCAGCAGTAGGGGGGGGGTGGAAGAGACCCAGTACTTC
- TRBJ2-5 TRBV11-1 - CASSLRGAGRKTQYF TGTGCCAGCAGCTTAAGGGGCGCGGGGCGAAAGACCCAGTACTTC
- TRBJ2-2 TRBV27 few CASAKLGAGELFF TGTGCCAGCGCTAAACTCGGCGCCGGGGAGCTGTTTTTT
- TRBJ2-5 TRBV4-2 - CASSQEGAGQKETQYF TGTGCCAGCAGCCAAGAAGGTGCAGGACAAAAAGAGACCCAGTACTTC
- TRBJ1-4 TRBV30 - CAWSPRFFPDEKLFF TGTGCCTGGAGCCCGCGTTTTTTCCCAGACGAAAAACTGTTTTTT
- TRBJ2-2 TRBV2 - CASSPQGRNTGELFF TGTGCCAGCAGTCCCCAGGGAAGGAACACCGGGGAGCTGTTTTTT
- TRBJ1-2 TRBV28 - CASSLQGRGRGGYTF TGTGCCAGCAGTTTACAGGGCAGGGGCCGAGGAGGCTACACCTTC
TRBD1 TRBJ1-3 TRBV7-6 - CASSPYSGTAGNTIYF TGTGCCAGCAGCCCATACTCCGGGACAGCTGGAAACACCATATATTTT
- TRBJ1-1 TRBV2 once CASSVYGSGTEAFF TGTGCCAGCAGTGTCTATGGATCTGGCACTGAAGCTTTCTTT
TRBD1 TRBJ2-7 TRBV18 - CASSEGTAIYEQYF TGTGCCAGCTCGGAAGGGACAGCAATATACGAGCAGTACTTC
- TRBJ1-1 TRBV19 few CASSIFEGNTEAFF TGTGCCAGTAGTATTTTTGAGGGGAACACTGAAGCTTTCTTT
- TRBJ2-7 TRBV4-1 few CASSNSGSYEQYF TGCGCCAGCAGCAATAGTGGGAGCTACGAGCAGTACTTC
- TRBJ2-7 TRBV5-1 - CASSASLTSREQYF TGCGCCAGCAGCGCCTCCTTAACTAGTCGCGAGCAGTACTTC
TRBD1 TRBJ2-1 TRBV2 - CASTLQGADNEQFF TGTGCCAGCACCTTACAGGGGGCCGACAATGAGCAGTTCTTC
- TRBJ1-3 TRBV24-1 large CATSDPRVGNTIYF TGTGCCACCAGTGATCCCCGCGTTGGAAACACCATATATTTT
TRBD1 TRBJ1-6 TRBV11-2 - CASSLVPRGQGGAPLHF TGTGCCAGCAGCCTCGTTCCCAGGGGGCAGGGAGGGGCACCCCTCCACTTT
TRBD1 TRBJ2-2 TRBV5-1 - CASSFIPGTGTGELFF TGCGCCAGCAGCTTTATTCCCGGGACAGGGACCGGGGAGCTGTTTTTT
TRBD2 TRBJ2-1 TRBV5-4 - CASSFRAGGAYNEQFF TGTGCCAGCAGCTTTCGAGCGGGAGGGGCCTACAATGAGCAGTTCTTC
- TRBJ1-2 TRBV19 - CASSMVRANYGYTF TGTGCCAGTAGTATGGTTAGGGCGAACTATGGCTACACCTTC
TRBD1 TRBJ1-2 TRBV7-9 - CASSNGQGGYGYTF TGTGCCAGCAGCAACGGACAGGGTGGCTATGGCTACACCTTC